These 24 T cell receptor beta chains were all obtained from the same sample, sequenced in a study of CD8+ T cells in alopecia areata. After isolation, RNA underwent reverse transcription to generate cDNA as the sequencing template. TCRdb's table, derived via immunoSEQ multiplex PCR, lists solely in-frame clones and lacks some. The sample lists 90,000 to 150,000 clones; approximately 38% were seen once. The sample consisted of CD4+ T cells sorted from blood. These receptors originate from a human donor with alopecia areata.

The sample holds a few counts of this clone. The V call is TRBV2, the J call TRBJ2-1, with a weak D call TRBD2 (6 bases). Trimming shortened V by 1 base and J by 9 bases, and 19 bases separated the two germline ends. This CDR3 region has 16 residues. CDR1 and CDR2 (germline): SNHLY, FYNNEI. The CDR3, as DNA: TGTGCCAGCAGTGAAGGTCTTAGCGGACGGCGGGTTGAGCAGTTCTTC. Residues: CASSEGLSGRRVEQFF.

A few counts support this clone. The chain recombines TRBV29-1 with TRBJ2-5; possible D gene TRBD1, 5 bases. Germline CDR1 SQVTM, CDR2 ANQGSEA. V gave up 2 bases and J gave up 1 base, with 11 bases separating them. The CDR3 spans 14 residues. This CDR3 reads CSVEKDTAQETQYF. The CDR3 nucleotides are TGCAGCGTTGAAAAGGACACCGCCCAAGAGACCCAGTACTTC. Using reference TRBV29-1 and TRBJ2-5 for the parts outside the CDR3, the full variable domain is SAVISQKPSRDICQRGTSLTIQCQVDSQVTMMFWYRQQPGQSLTLIATANQGSEATYESGFVIDKFPISRPNLTFSTLTVSNMSPEDSSIYLCSVEKDTAQETQYFGPGTRLLVL.

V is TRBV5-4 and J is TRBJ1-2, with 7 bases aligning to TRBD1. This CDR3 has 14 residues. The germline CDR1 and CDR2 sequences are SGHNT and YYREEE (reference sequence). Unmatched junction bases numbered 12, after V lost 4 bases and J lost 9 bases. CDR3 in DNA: TGTGCCAGCAGCGGGGGACAGACACCCGCGAGCTACACCTTC. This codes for CASSGGQTPASYTF.

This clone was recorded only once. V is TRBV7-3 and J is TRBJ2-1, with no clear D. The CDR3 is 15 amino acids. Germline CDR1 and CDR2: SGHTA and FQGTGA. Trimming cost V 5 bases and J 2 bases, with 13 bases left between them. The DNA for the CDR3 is TGTGCCAGCAGCCCCCGACCCGGAGCCTACAATGAGCAGTTCTTC. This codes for CASSPRPGAYNEQFF.

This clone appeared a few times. The CDR3 DNA follows: TGTGCCAGCAGTTTAGGGAATGAGCAGTTCTTC. Protein product: CASSLGNEQFF. The chain uses TRBV27 and TRBJ2-1, with no clear D. This CDR3 region has 11 residues. V dropped 2 bases and J dropped 7 bases, with 3 bases sitting between them. In germline, CDR1 is MNHEY, CDR2 SMNVEV (reference sequence).

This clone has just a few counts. Here the CDR3 DNA reads TGTGCCAGCAGTTCCGCCCCCCGCTACGAGCAGTACTTC. Protein sequence: CASSSAPRYEQYF. V is TRBV28 and J is TRBJ2-7; D is unresolved. V was cut by 4 bases and J by 3 bases, with 10 bases left in between. CDR1 is MDHEN and CDR2 is SYDVKM in the germline V gene. The CDR3 has 13 amino acids.

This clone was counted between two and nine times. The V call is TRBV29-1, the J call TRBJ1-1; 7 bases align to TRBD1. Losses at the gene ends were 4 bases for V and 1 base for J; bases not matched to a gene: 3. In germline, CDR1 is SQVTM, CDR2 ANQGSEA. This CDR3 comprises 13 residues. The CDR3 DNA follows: TGCAGCGTTGGGAGACAGGGGAACACTGAAGCTTTCTTT. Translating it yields CSVGRQGNTEAFF.

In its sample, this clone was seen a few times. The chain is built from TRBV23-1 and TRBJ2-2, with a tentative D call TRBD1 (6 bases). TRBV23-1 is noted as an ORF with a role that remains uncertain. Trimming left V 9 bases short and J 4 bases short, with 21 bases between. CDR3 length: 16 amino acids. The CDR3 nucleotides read TGCGCCAGTCCCTCAAGGGCAGGGGTGGCCACCGGGGAGCTGTTTTTT. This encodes CASPSRAGVATGELFF.

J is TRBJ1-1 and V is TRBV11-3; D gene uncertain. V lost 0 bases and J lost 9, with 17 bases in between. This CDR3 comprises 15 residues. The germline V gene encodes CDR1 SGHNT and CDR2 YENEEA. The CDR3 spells CASSLEGLGQGQAFF. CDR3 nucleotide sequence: TGTGCCAGCAGCTTAGAAGGTTTGGGTCAAGGACAAGCTTTCTTT.

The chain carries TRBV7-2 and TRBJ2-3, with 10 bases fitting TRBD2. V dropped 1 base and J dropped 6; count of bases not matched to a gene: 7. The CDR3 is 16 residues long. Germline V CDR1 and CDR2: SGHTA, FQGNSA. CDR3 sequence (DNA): TGTGCCAGCAGCTTAGGTTTAGCGGGGGGAAAGGATACGCAGTATTTT. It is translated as CASSLGLAGGKDTQYF.

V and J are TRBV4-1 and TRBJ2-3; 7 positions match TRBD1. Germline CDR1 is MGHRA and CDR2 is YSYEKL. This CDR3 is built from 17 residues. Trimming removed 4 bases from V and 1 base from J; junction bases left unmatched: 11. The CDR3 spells CASSLTLTGEGTDTQYF. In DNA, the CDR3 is TGCGCCAGCAGCCTTACCCTAACAGGGGAAGGCACAGATACGCAGTATTTT.

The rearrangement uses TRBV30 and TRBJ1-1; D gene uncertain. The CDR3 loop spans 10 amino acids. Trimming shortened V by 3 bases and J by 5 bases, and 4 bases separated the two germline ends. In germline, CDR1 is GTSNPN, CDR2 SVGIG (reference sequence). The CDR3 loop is CAWRRTEAFF. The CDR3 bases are TGTGCCTGGAGAAGGACTGAAGCTTTCTTT.

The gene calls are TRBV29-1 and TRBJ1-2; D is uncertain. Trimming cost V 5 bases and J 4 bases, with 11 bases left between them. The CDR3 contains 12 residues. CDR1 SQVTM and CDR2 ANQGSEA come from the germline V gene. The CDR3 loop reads CSVRRPTYGYTF. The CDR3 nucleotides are TGCAGCGTTCGTCGGCCCACCTATGGCTACACCTTC.

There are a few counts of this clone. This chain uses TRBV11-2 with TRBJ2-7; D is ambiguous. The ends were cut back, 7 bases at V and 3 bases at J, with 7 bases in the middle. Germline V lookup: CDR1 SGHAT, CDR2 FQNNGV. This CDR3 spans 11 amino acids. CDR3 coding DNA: TGTGCCAGCACATCCCTCTACGAGCAGTACTTC. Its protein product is CASTSLYEQYF.

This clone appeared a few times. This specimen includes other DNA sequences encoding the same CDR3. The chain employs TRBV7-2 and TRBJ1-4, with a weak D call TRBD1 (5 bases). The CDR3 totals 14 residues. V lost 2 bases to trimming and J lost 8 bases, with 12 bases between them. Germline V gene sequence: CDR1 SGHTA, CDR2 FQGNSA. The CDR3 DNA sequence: TGTGCCAGCAGCTTACGCCAGGGAGGCGAAAAACTGTTTTTT. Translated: CASSLRQGGEKLFF.

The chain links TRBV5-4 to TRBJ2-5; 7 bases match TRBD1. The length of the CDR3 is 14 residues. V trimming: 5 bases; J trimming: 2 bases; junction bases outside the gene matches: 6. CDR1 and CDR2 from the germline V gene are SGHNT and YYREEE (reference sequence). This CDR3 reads CASRSDREQETQYF. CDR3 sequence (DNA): TGTGCCAGCAGGTCCGACAGGGAACAAGAGACCCAGTACTTC. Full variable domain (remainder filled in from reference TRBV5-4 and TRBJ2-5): ETGVTQSPTHLIKTRGQQVTLRCSSQSGHNTVSWYQQALGQGPQFIFQYYREEENGRGNFPPRFSGLQFPNYSSELNVNALELDDSALYLCASRSDREQETQYFGPGTRLLVL.

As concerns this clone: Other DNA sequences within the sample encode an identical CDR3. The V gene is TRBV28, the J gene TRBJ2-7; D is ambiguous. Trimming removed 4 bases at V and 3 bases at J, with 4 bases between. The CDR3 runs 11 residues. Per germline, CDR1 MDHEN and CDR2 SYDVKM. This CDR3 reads CASSSGYEQYF. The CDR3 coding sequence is TGTGCCAGCAGTTCGGGCTACGAGCAGTACTTC.

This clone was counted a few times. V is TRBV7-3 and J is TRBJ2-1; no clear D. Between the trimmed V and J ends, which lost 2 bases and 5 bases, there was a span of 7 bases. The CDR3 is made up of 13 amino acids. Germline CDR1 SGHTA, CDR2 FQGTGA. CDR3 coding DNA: TGTGCCAGCAGCTTAGAACTAAACAATGAGCAGTTCTTC. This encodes CASSLELNNEQFF. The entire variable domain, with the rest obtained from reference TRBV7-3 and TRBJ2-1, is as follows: GAGVSQTPSNKVTEKGKYVELRCDPISGHTALYWYRQSLGQGPEFLIYFQGTGAADDSGLPNDRFFAVRPEGSVSTLKIQRTERGDSAVYLCASSLELNNEQFFGPGTRLTVL.

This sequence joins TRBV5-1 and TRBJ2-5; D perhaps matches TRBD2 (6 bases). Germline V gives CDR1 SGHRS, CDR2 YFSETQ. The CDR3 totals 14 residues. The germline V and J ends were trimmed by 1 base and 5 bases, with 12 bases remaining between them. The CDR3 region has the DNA TGCGCCAGCAGCTTGCCAGCAGGAGGGGAGACCCAGTACTTC. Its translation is CASSLPAGGETQYF.

CDR3 in amino acids: CASSRQETQYF. CDR3 sequence (DNA): TGTGCCAGCAGCCGTCAAGAGACCCAGTACTTC. The V and J genes are TRBV2 and TRBJ2-5; D is ambiguous. Germline-derived CDR1 and CDR2 are SNHLY and FYNNEI. This CDR3 spans 11 amino acids. Trimming cost V 6 bases and J 2 bases, with 4 bases left between them.

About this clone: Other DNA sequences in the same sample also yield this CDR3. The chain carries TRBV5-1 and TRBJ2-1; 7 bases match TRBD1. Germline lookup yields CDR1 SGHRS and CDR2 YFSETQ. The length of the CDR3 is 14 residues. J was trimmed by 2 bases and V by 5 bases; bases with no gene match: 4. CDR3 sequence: CASSSGGPYNEQFF. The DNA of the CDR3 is TGCGCCAGCAGTTCAGGGGGACCCTACAATGAGCAGTTCTTC.

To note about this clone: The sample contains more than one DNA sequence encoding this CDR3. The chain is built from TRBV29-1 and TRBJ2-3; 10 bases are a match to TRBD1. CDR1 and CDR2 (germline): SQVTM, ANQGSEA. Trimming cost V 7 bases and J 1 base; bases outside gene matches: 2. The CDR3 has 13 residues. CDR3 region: CSAGTGGTDTQYF. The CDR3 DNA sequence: TGCAGCGCCGGGACAGGGGGCACAGATACGCAGTATTTT.

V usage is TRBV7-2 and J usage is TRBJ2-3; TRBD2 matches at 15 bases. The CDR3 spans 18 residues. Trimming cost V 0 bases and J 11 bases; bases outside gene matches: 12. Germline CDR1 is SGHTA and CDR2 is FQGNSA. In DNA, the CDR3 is TGTGCCAGCAGCTTAGCCCCGGGACTAGCGGGAGGAGACGGCTTGCAGTATTTT. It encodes CASSLAPGLAGGDGLQYF.

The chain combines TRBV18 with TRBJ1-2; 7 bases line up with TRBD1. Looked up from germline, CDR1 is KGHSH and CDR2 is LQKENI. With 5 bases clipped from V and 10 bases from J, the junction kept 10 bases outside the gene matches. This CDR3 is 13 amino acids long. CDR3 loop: CASSSDRDLTYTF. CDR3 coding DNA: TGTGCCAGCTCATCCGACAGGGACTTGACCTACACCTTC.